This TCR beta chain was obtained from a study of CD8+ T cells in alopecia areata listed by TCRdb under 2018. About the investigation overall: Treated patients were enrolled in an open-label pilot trial of oral tofacitinib at 5 to 10 mg twice daily for moderate-to-severe alopecia areata. Tofacitinib was administered for 6 to 18 months, and 6 months of follow-up off drug were then conducted to assess delayed response and recurrence. Disease severity in treated patients was measured with the SALT score, which quantifies the percentage of affected scalp surface area. The study used high-throughput TCRbeta sequencing to examine T cell clonal expansion in alopecia areata, in both the C3H/HeJ mouse model and human patients. Human TCRbeta sequencing covered scalp tissue and sorted CD4+ and CD8+ peripheral blood T cells from patchy and totalis/universalis alopecia areata patients and healthy controls. Biopsies were taken from tofacitinib-treated patients at baseline and again at 4 and 24 weeks into treatment, and several of those patients also had a later scalp biopsy. Scalp clonality was compared among normal scalp (n=4), patchy alopecia areata scalp (n=8), and alopecia totalis/universalis scalp (n=8). The RNA source kit depended on sample type: the PAXgene miRNA kit for fixed scalp, the miRNeasy kit for PBMCs, and the RNeasy kit for mouse skin. immunoSEQ multiplex PCR using 35 Vbeta forward primers and 13 Jbeta reverse primers was used to amplify TCRbeta CDR3 regions.

To note about this clone: What antigen it recognizes has not been identified. Base quality data are lacking; no much larger clone is found one base away.

Overall study outcomes, separate from this receptor: Scalp clonality and the number of expanded CD8+ clones among the top 100 scalp clones were significantly decreased by tofacitinib. The treated cohort was small, with a single nonresponder, so links between baseline CD8+ expansion and response need larger studies. Scalp TCR repertoire analysis is complicated because resident alphabeta T cells in normal human skin are also sequenced, whereas mouse skin is dominated by gammadelta T cells. During tofacitinib treatment, many expanded lesional clones stuck around in both scalp and blood, and this persistence may partly explain why relapse happens after treatment is stopped. Lesional scalp, especially in alopecia totalis/universalis, showed higher clonality and more expanded CD8+ clones than normal scalp, suggesting antigenic drive. TCR sequences shared between patients were less clear than in mice, possibly partly because of HLA diversity in the patient population.

Libraries came from the immunoSEQ multiplex PCR assay. For TCR sequencing, RNA was extracted from every sample and reverse transcribed into cDNA to serve as template. First-strand cDNA was synthesized using SuperScript III with a 2:1 mix of oligo-dT and random hexamers. A synthetic immune receptor repertoire was used to assess amplification bias, and residual bias was removed computationally. The authors' pipeline ran thus. Raw reads were preprocessed for error removal, and CDR3 was defined according to IMGT conventions as running from the conserved cysteine to phenylalanine. Clonality was computed by normalizing Shannon entropy by log2 of the number of productive unique TCRs and subtracting the result from 1. Whether each scalp clone was CD4 or CD8 was inferred by checking scalp TCRbeta sequences against the CD4 and CD8 repertoires from sorted blood. The source is immuneACCESS, and TCRdb retained only in-frame sequences with V and J called. Part of the clones is not carried over; for the studies checked, unresolved V genes explain less than half of this, and the remainder is unexplained. That table is the source of V, J and clone size, and D and trimming were worked out from the DNA. The sample yields around 200,000 clones; around 60% were counted once. The ten largest make up approximately 0.63% of the sample.

According to the study, the label for this sample's time point signals: approximately 4 weeks on oral tofacitinib. The sample's treatment or condition label is to be understood as: oral pan-JAK inhibitor, 5-10 mg twice daily. From alopecia areata patients, peripheral blood was collected along with lesional scalp punch biopsies. PBMCs were isolated by density centrifugation and stained for CD3, CD4 and CD8, and CD4+ and CD8+ T cells were sorted on a FACSAria. For CDR1 and CDR2, the germline V gene lists SQVTM and ANQGSEA. There are 10 amino acids in the CDR3, from cysteine to phenylalanine inclusive. Only the CDR3 part of the read is kept: 30 bases, read in frame from the first base. V is cut by 7 bases and J by 0 bases, and the space between the germline ends is 3 bases.

This TCR came from a human donor with alopecia areata. Sequencing used CD4+ T cells sorted from blood, obtained at week 4, from a patient treated with tofacitinib. The rearrangement joined TRBV29-1 to TRBJ2-5, with no confidently assigned D gene. The DNA sequence is as follows: TGCAGCGCCTACCAAGAGACCCAGTACTTC. This gives the protein CSAYQETQYF.